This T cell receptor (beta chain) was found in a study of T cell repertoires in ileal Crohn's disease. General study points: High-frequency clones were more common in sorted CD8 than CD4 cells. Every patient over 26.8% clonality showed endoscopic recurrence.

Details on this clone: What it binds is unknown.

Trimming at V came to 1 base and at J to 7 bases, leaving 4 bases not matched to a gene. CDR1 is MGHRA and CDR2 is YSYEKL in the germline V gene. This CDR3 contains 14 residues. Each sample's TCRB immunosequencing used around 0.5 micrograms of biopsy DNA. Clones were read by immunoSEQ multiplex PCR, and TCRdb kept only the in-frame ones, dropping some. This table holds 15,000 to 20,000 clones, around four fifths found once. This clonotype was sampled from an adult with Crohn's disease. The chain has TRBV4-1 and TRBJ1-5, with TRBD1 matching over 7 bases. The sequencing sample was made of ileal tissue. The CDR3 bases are TGCGCCAGCAGCCAAGGGACAGGCGGGCAGCCCCAGCATTTT. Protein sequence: CASSQGTGGQPQHF.